This is a list of T cell receptor beta chains from one sample in a study of EBV T-cell therapy then PD-1 blockade in nasopharyngeal carcinoma. Their specific antigens are unknown. Libraries were prepared by immunoSEQ multiplex PCR; TCRdb keeps only in-frame clonotypes and omits some of them. This repertoire shows 20,000 or so clones, about four fifths found once; its top ten account for around 29%. The starting material was CD8+ T cells from blood, obtained between days 25 and 35 from a patient whose treatment included autologous EBV-specific T cells and nivolumab. These receptors were collected from a man aged 40-49 years with nasopharyngeal carcinoma. Both conserved end residues are part of each CDR3. D genes are given only for firm matches. The size field is filled for only some rows; it gives once, few, many or a size class.

clone_size j_call v_call d_call cdr3_aa
once TRBJ1-2 TRBV29-1 - CSVVMGQNYGYTF
- TRBJ2-7 TRBV14 - CASSQLTTGPLDEQYF
few TRBJ2-2 TRBV2 - CASSEASISPGELFF
- TRBJ2-1 TRBV6-2/TRBV6-3 - CASSYSVRVKFF
few TRBJ1-5 TRBV4-1 - CASSQGPSYQPQHF
- TRBJ2-3 TRBV29-1 TRBD2 CTVAGADTQYF
- TRBJ1-2 TRBV27 - CASSLSGDNYGYTF
- TRBJ1-5 TRBV6-5 - CAEGRGLGNQPQHF
- TRBJ1-3 TRBV15 TRBD1 CATSPAGGISGNTIYF
few TRBJ2-7 TRBV9 - CASSPGGRGLSYEQYF
- TRBJ2-3 TRBV7-8 - CASSLFISTDTQYF
- TRBJ2-5 TRBV9 - CASSVGHYTGAQETQYF
- TRBJ1-5 TRBV7-9 - CASSPSDSTQPQHF
- TRBJ2-7 TRBV27 TRBD1 CASSPVGTGRYEQYF
- TRBJ1-5 TRBV7-2 - CASSLRSTLDQPQHF
- TRBJ2-3 TRBV9 - CASSVEGGTDTQYF
- TRBJ2-7 TRBV12-3/TRBV12-4 - CASSSGNSYEQYF
- TRBJ2-2 TRBV9 TRBD2 CASSVVSGGARTGELFF
- TRBJ2-1 TRBV6-4 - CASSDSWERDEQFF
few TRBJ2-3 TRBV6-4 - CASSDSLQDTQYF
- TRBJ2-3 TRBV6-4 TRBD2 CASSDSSGGATDTQYF
- TRBJ1-2 TRBV5-4 - CASSSVGLGRSYGYTF
- TRBJ1-1 TRBV5-8 - CASSLLQYTEAFF
- TRBJ2-1 TRBV10-1 TRBD2 CASKARGGNTHIDEQFF
- TRBJ1-3 TRBV7-9 - CASSLIGGSGNTIYF
- TRBJ1-1 TRBV5-1 TRBD1 CASSIDRAWLSFF
- TRBJ1-6 TRBV9 - CASSGGRGSPLHF
once TRBJ1-3 TRBV9 - CASSSQFQGTGNTIYF
- TRBJ2-5 TRBV5-8 - CASGRDGEETQYF
- TRBJ1-2 TRBV7-9 - CASSLGPYGYTF
- TRBJ1-1 TRBV30 TRBD1 CAWSLGQVGTEAFF
- TRBJ2-1 TRBV6-4 - CASTEGGGSAITEQFF
- TRBJ2-1 TRBV6-5 TRBD2 CASDGGDPYNEQFF
- TRBJ1-2 TRBV2 - CASRDIFGYTF
- TRBJ1-2 TRBV12-3/TRBV12-4 - CASSLGATYGYTF
- TRBJ2-5 TRBV28 TRBD2 CASNPGLAGGLETQYF
- TRBJ1-1 TRBV14 TRBD1 CASSLTGGTEAFF
- TRBJ1-5 TRBV5-4 - CASSPDPGSNQPQHF
few TRBJ2-1 TRBV6-6 - CASSRTEANEQFF
- TRBJ2-1 TRBV6-5 TRBD2 CASSYLQRGVNEQFF
- TRBJ1-2 TRBV6-4 - CASSEAGGTLEGYTF
- TRBJ1-1 TRBV13 - CASLTDMMNTEAFF
once TRBJ2-1 TRBV11-1 TRBD2 CASSRGGPRNEQFF
- TRBJ2-1 TRBV3-1/TRBV3-2 - CASSLPPAYSNNEQFF
once TRBJ2-3 TRBV27 - CASSLGTPRYTDTQYF
- TRBJ2-5 TRBV6-5 TRBD1 CASSYSGQGGETQYF
- TRBJ1-2 TRBV7-9 - CASSLPRINGYTF
- TRBJ2-7 TRBV7-2 - CASSLWEYYEQYF
few TRBJ2-3 TRBV2 TRBD1 CASAGQGVTDTQYF
- TRBJ2-7 TRBV2 - CASSERPPTSSYEQYF
- TRBJ2-5 TRBV9 TRBD1 CASSVGPPRFQGAEETQYF
few TRBJ1-6 TRBV4-1 - CASSPLLDSPLHF
- TRBJ2-7 TRBV7-9 TRBD2 CASSSMIGLAEDYEQYF
- TRBJ2-3 TRBV5-4 TRBD2 CASSTSGGRDTQYF